One and the same sample provided the 2 T cell receptor beta chains below, sequenced in a study of PD-1 blockade in classical Hodgkin lymphoma. Time point reported: cycle 4 day 1 (C4D1), after more than five weeks of nivolumab. Every one of the patients relapsed after autologous stem cell transplantation (brentuximab vedotin exposure was variable). Sequenced by immunoSEQ multiplex PCR; TCRdb stores in-frame clones only, minus some. In the table there are tens of thousands of clones, roughly 87% of which are singletons. The starting material was peripheral blood mononuclear cells (PBMCs), obtained before the fourth cycle of nivolumab. The receptor set was obtained from a human donor with classical Hodgkin lymphoma.

This rearrangement joins TRBV5-4 to TRBJ1-4; D perhaps matches TRBD1 (5 bases). Trimming removed 6 bases at V and 10 bases at J, with 28 bases between. This CDR3 is 17 amino acids long. From germline, CDR1 is SGHNT and CDR2 YYREEE (reference sequence). The CDR3 protein is CASTERSGAGSGSKLFF. Written as DNA, the CDR3 is TGTGCCAGCACCGAACGGAGTGGGGCTGGGTCAGGATCAAAACTGTTTTTT.

This chain links TRBV21-1 with TRBJ2-1; the D call in the table, TRBD2, was not verified against the DNA. TRBV21-1 counts as a pseudogene. There are 15 residues in the CDR3. The CDR3 region has the DNA TGTGCCAGCAGCATTCTAGCGGGGTCCTACAATGAGCAGTTCTTC. Its protein product is CASSILAGSYNEQFF.